The subject of this entry is one T cell receptor (beta chain). Its cognate antigen is unknown. The method was immunoSEQ multiplex PCR; TCRdb's version includes in-frame clones alone and lacks a portion of them. The sample consists of tens of thousands of clones, approximately 84% of them appearing once. The record originates from a study of T cell responses to AZD1222 COVID-19 vaccine. Study-level background: Second-dose timings of about 4 or about 12 weeks were pooled.

V trimming: 4 bases; J trimming: 4 bases; junction bases outside the gene matches: 3. This CDR3 is 14 amino acids long. The germline V gene encodes CDR1 SGHTA and CDR2 FQGTGA. Study-level findings and limits: Seropositive at baseline were only a handful of AZD1222 recipients. Without day 14 samples, only post-peak T cell repertoires were studied.

The chain joins TRBV7-3 to TRBJ2-1; 8 bases are shared with TRBD2. This specimen was peripheral blood, taken on day 0 of AZD1222 vaccination. This receptor was obtained from an adult in good health. CDR3 protein: CASSSGTSYNEQFF. The CDR3 DNA reads as TGTGCCAGCAGCTCCGGGACTAGTTACAATGAGCAGTTCTTC.